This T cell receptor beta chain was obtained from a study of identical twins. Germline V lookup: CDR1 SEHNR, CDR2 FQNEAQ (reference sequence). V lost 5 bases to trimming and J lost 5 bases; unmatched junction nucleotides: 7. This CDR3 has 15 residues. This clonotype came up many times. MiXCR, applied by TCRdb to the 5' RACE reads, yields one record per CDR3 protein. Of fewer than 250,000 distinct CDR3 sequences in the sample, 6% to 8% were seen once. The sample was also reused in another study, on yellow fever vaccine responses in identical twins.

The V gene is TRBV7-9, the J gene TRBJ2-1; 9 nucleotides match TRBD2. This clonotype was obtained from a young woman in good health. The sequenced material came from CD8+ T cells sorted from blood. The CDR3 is CASSPRTSANNEQFF. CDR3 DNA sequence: TGTGCCAGCAGCCCAAGGACTAGCGCTAACAATGAGCAGTTCTTC.